This T cell receptor beta chain emerged from a study of blood T cell dynamics during melanoma immunotherapy. About the study: Metastatic melanoma patients received first-line pembrolizumab or nivolumab plus ipilimumab.

DNA loading was fixed at 350 ng for all bulk PBMC samples. Some clones are missing from TCRdb's copy, which holds only in-frame ones; the method was immunoSEQ multiplex PCR. The table includes about 8,600 clones, 85% to 90% detected once. Regarding time point: week 3, after first cycle of checkpoint inhibitor. Samples come from before therapy and from week 3 after the first blockade cycle. Disease control meant complete response, partial response or stable disease at 12 weeks. This CDR3 is built from 13 residues. Germline CDR1 MNHEY, CDR2 SVGAGI. V lost 0 bases, J lost 8 bases, and 10 bases lay in between.

This chain links TRBV6-5 with TRBJ2-5, with D hard to call. The specimen was blood, collected from a patient treated with checkpoint blockade. This TCR was sampled from a human donor with melanoma. The DNA for the CDR3 is TGTGCCAGCAGTTACTCGGGAAAAGGTACCCAGTACTTC. Translated: CASSYSGKGTQYF.